One sample yielded the 28 T cell receptor beta chains listed below, sequenced in a study of a mutant IDH1 vaccine in newly diagnosed glioma (dated by TCRdb to about 2021). Library preparation used the immunoSEQ multiplex PCR assay. The table was pulled from immuneACCESS by TCRdb, which kept in-frame rearrangements only. Such tables lose some clones; where checked, under half of the loss comes from unresolved V genes, and the rest has no known cause. Here the sample has about 24,000 clones; roughly 84% occur a single time. The ten top clones hold about 3% of the sample. Their recognized antigens are unknown. The sample's time point label is to be understood as: week 47, end of study. Every vaccine dose consisted of 300 ug of a 20-mer mutant IDH1 peptide in Montanide, administered subcutaneously together with topical imiquimod. The specimen comprised PBMCs, sampled from a glioma patient whose treatment included an IDH1 peptide vaccine. The receptor source for this set is a man aged 35 to 55 with glioma.

This sequence joins TRBV9 and TRBJ2-2; the D gene could be TRBD1 or TRBD2 (5 bases each). Germline V CDR1 and CDR2: SGDLS, YYNGEE. The CDR3 sequence is 15 residues long. V lost 2 bases and J lost 6, with 14 bases in between. CDR3 nucleotide sequence: TGTGCCAGCAGCGTCGATGGGACCGAGGCCGGGGAGCTGTTTTTT. Protein: CASSVDGTEAGELFF. The entire variable domain, with the rest obtained from reference TRBV9 and TRBJ2-2, is as follows: DSGVTQTPKHLITATGQRVTLRCSPRSGDLSVYWYQQSLDQGLQFLIQYYNGEERAKGNILERFSAQQFPDLHSELNLSSLELGDSALYFCASSVDGTEAGELFFGEGSRLTVL.

This chain joins TRBV2 and TRBJ2-2; D is uncertain. CDR1 and CDR2 (germline): SNHLY, FYNNEI. The CDR3 consists of 12 residues. V lost 5 bases and J lost 7, with 8 bases in between. The CDR3 loop reads CASSNRGGELFF. The CDR3 DNA reads TGTGCCAGCAGTAATCGAGGCGGGGAGCTGTTTTTT. Together with reference TRBV2 and TRBJ2-2, the CDR3 gives the full variable domain: EPEVTQTPSHQVTQMGQEVILRCVPISNHLYFYWYRQILGQKVEFLVSFYNNEISEKSEIFDDQFSVERPDGSNFTLKIRSTKLEDSAMYFCASSNRGGELFFGEGSRLTVL.

This chain connects TRBV7-9 to TRBJ2-5; D may correspond to TRBD1 or TRBD2 (5 bases each). This CDR3 has 14 amino acids. V lost 11 bases, J lost 4 bases, and 20 bases lay in between. Germline CDR1 and CDR2: SEHNR and FQNEAQ (reference sequence). The CDR3 protein is CAGVDGGVGETQYF. Here the CDR3 DNA reads TGTGCCGGTGTAGATGGGGGTGTTGGAGAGACCCAGTACTTC.

This clone appeared a few times. The V and J genes are TRBV20-1 and TRBJ1-2; the D is unclear. This CDR3 has 11 amino acids. Germline V gene lookup returns CDR1 DFQATT and CDR2 SNEGSKA (reference sequence). Trimming removed 4 bases from V and 9 bases from J, with 12 bases in between. Written as DNA, the CDR3 is TGCAGTGCTATGCGTAGGGAGAGCTACACCTTC. The encoded protein is CSAMRRESYTF.

The genes are TRBV5-4 and TRBJ1-2, with 7 bases identical to TRBD1. This CDR3 spans 15 amino acids. The junction had 8 bases not matched to a gene; V was cut back by 4 bases and J by 2 bases. Per the germline V gene, CDR1 is SGHNT and CDR2 is YYREEE (reference sequence). The CDR3 loop is CASSLGGGQNYGYTF. CDR3 nucleotides: TGTGCCAGCAGCCTGGGTGGGGGACAGAACTATGGCTACACCTTC.

The chain carries TRBV10-2 and TRBJ1-5; no reliable D call. The CDR3 loop spans 13 amino acids. Germline assignment: CDR1 WSHSY and CDR2 SAAADI. Trimming shortened V by 2 bases and J by 11 bases, and 13 bases separated the two germline ends. This chain's CDR3 is CASSEPASPAQHF. In DNA form, the CDR3 reads TGCGCCAGCAGTGAGCCCGCCTCACCGGCCCAGCATTTT.

This chain connects TRBV29-1 to TRBJ2-4; 7 nucleotides match TRBD1. Germline V lookup: CDR1 SQVTM, CDR2 ANQGSEA. The CDR3 length is 14 residues. V dropped 6 bases and J dropped 8; count of bases not matched to a gene: 13. CDR3 residues: CSVGQGGQKDIQYF. In DNA form, the CDR3 reads TGCAGCGTCGGCCAAGGGGGACAGAAGGACATTCAGTACTTC. The full variable domain, completed using reference TRBV29-1 and TRBJ2-4, is SAVISQKPSRDICQRGTSLTIQCQVDSQVTMMFWYRQQPGQSLTLIATANQGSEATYESGFVIDKFPISRPNLTFSTLTVSNMSPEDSSIYLCSVGQGGQKDIQYFGAGTRLSVL.

Details on this clone: The junction does not match germline at one end; this may be a read error. The rearrangement links TRBV18 to TRBJ2-7; weak D call: TRBD1 (6 bases). Per the germline V gene, CDR1 is KGHSH and CDR2 is LQKENI. This CDR3 is built from 11 residues. For the CDR3, the DNA is TGTGCCAGCTCAAGTGCAGGGGCCCAAGAATTC. This sequence encodes CASSSAGAQEF.

V and J are TRBV29-1 and TRBJ2-1; D ambiguous. CDR3 length: 14 amino acids. The V gene's germline CDR1 is SQVTM and CDR2 ANQGSEA. Trimming left V 1 base short and J 4 bases short, with 11 bases between. Here the CDR3 reads CSVEGGSTYNEQFF. The CDR3 nucleotides read TGCAGCGTTGAAGGCGGATCTACTTACAATGAGCAGTTCTTC.

In its sample, this clone was seen a few times. The chain has TRBV4-3 and TRBJ2-3; 10 bases agree with TRBD1. V lost 1 base, J lost 4 bases, and 2 bases stayed unmatched. The CDR3 spans 15 residues. Germline CDR1 and CDR2: LGHNA and YSLEER. CDR3 coding DNA: TGCGCCAGCAGCCAAGGGACAGGGGGGGCAGATACGCAGTATTTT. As protein: CASSQGTGGADTQYF.

This clone has just one count. This rearrangement joins TRBV5-1 to TRBJ2-3; unclear D gene. The V end lost 4 bases, the J end lost 2 bases, and 5 bases lay between the germline ends. The CDR3 covers 12 residues. CDR1 SGHRS and CDR2 YFSETQ come from the germline V gene. This CDR3 is CASSIFTDTQYF. CDR3 nucleotides: TGCGCCAGCAGCATTTTCACAGATACGCAGTATTTT.

The chain has TRBV6-1 and TRBJ1-4, with 7 bases fitting TRBD1. The junction had 6 bases not matched to a gene; V was cut back by 4 bases and J by 4 bases. The germline V gene has CDR1 MNHNS and CDR2 SASEGT. The CDR3 extends over 15 amino acids. CDR3 bases: TGTGCCAGCAGTGGCCCCGGGACAGATAATGAAAAACTGTTTTTT. It codes for CASSGPGTDNEKLFF.

The chain uses TRBV6-5 and TRBJ1-5; 10 bases fit TRBD1. Germline lookup yields CDR1 MNHEY and CDR2 SVGAGI. The CDR3 totals 14 residues. V gave up 6 bases and J gave up 7 bases; unmatched junction bases: 6. This CDR3 reads CASSLRTGGQPQHF. CDR3 coding DNA: TGTGCCAGCAGCCTTCGGACAGGGGGACAGCCCCAGCATTTT.

This clone is a singleton in its sample. This chain links TRBV7-2 with TRBJ2-1; the D gene is possibly TRBD2 (6 bases). Per the germline V gene, CDR1 is SGHTA and CDR2 is FQGNSA. With 6 bases removed from V and 3 bases from J, the gap between germline ends came to 18 bases. The CDR3 is made up of 16 amino acids. The chain's CDR3 is CASRSTGLTFYNEQFF. CDR3 DNA sequence: TGTGCCAGCAGATCAACGGGACTCACTTTCTACAATGAGCAGTTCTTC.

CDR3 sequence reads: CASSQVGETQYF. DNA for the CDR3: TGTGCCAGCAGCCAAGTGGGCGAGACCCAGTACTTC. J is TRBJ2-5 and V is TRBV14, with no clear D. This CDR3 has 12 amino acids. V lost 1 base and J lost 5, with 5 bases in between. In germline, CDR1 is SGHDN, CDR2 FVKESK.

The rearrangement links TRBV4-1 to TRBJ2-5; 9 nucleotides match TRBD1. The V gene end was trimmed by 6 bases and the J gene end by 3 bases; junction bases not matched to a gene: 8. Looked up from germline, CDR1 is MGHRA and CDR2 is YSYEKL. This CDR3 region has 15 residues. In nucleotides, the CDR3 is TGCGCCAGCAGGTCCCCCGGGACAGGGAAAGAGACCCAGTACTTC. It translates to CASRSPGTGKETQYF.

The chain employs TRBV7-9 and TRBJ1-1; no reliable D call. The CDR3 has 15 amino acids. CDR1 is SEHNR, CDR2 FQNEAQ, per germline (reference sequence). V was cut by 6 bases and J by 3 bases, with 17 bases left in between. CDR3 residues: CASSSRAGEDTEAFF. CDR3 DNA sequence: TGTGCCAGCAGTTCCAGAGCGGGCGAGGACACTGAAGCTTTCTTT.

This clone was seen a handful of times. This chain uses TRBV12-5 with TRBJ2-1, with 11 positions matching TRBD2. The V gene end was trimmed by 7 bases and the J gene end by 13 bases; junction bases not matched to a gene: 12. CDR1 is LGHNT, CDR2 FRNRAP, per germline. This CDR3 contains 14 residues. CDR3 nucleotides: TGTGCTAGTGCCCTCGTTGGACTAGCGGGCCTCCAGTTCTTC. Protein product: CASALVGLAGLQFF.

In DNA, the CDR3 is TGTGCCAGCAGCTATCTAGCGGGAGACAAGCACGAGCAGTACTTC. Translated, it gives CASSYLAGDKHEQYF. The rearrangement uses TRBV6-1 and TRBJ2-7; 10 nucleotides line up with TRBD2. The germline V gene has CDR1 MNHNS and CDR2 SASEGT. After removal of 6 bases from V and 5 bases from J, the junction contained 10 bases not matched to a gene. There are 15 residues in the CDR3.

The sample holds one count of this clone. This chain uses TRBV4-1 with TRBJ2-7; 7 positions agree with TRBD2. Trimming cost V 1 base and J 1 base; bases outside gene matches: 7. Germline-derived CDR1 and CDR2 are MGHRA and YSYEKL. The CDR3 contains 16 residues. CDR3 residues: CASSQVSGGGSYEQYF. DNA for the CDR3: TGCGCCAGCAGCCAAGTGTCGGGAGGAGGTTCCTACGAGCAGTACTTC.

This clone appeared a single time. V and J are TRBV7-9 and TRBJ2-3; D uncertain. Per germline, CDR1 SEHNR and CDR2 FQNEAQ (reference sequence). The CDR3 length is 15 residues. Trimming left V 2 bases short and J 6 bases short, with 15 bases between. The CDR3 here is CASSLRAPTTDTQYF. As DNA, the CDR3 is TGTGCCAGCAGCTTACGGGCGCCCACCACGGATACGCAGTATTTT.

The chain couples TRBV7-3 to TRBJ2-5, with 11 bases that match TRBD1. V lost 5 bases and J lost 4; bases outside the gene matches: 6. CDR3 length: 15 amino acids. Germline V CDR1 and CDR2: SGHTA, FQGTGA. CDR3 DNA: TGTGCCAGCAGCCCCGGGACAGGGGGAGGAGAGACCCAGTACTTC. Protein product: CASSPGTGGGETQYF.

J is TRBJ2-1 and V is TRBV5-1; 9 bases match TRBD1. This CDR3 contains 15 residues. Germline V gene data show CDR1 as SGHRS and CDR2 as YFSETQ. Germline trimming cut 4 bases from V and 1 base from J; bases unmatched to any gene: 3. The chain's CDR3 is CASSPGTGSYNEQFF. The CDR3 nucleotides read TGCGCCAGCAGCCCCGGGACAGGGTCCTACAATGAGCAGTTCTTC.

V usage is TRBV15 and J usage is TRBJ1-1; D remains ambiguous. The germline V and J ends were trimmed by 6 bases and 11 bases, with 19 bases remaining between them. This CDR3 has 13 residues. The germline gives CDR1 LNHNV, CDR2 YYDKDF (reference sequence). CDR3 in amino acids: CATSLSHGESAFF. DNA for the CDR3: TGTGCCACCAGTCTTAGCCACGGGGAGTCGGCTTTCTTT.

V and J are TRBV27 and TRBJ1-1; D is unresolved. Germline V gives CDR1 MNHEY, CDR2 SMNVEV (reference sequence). V dropped 3 bases and J dropped 0 bases, with 8 bases sitting between them. This CDR3 region has 14 residues. The CDR3 spells CASSLASMNTEAFF. CDR3 nucleotides: TGTGCCAGCAGTTTGGCTTCCATGAACACTGAAGCTTTCTTT.

In its sample, this clone was seen once. CDR3 amino acids: CASSVGFYEQYF. The CDR3 DNA reads as TGCGCCAGCAGCGTGGGCTTCTACGAGCAGTACTTC. The chain has TRBV5-1 and TRBJ2-7; no firm D call. Trimming cost V 4 bases and J 3 bases, with 8 bases left between them. This CDR3 has 12 amino acids. CDR1 SGHRS and CDR2 YFSETQ come from the germline V gene. The full variable domain, in which reference TRBV5-1 and TRBJ2-7 provide the parts outside the CDR3, is KAGVTQTPRYLIKTRGQQVTLSCSPISGHRSVSWYQQTPGQGLQFLFEYFSETQRNKGNFPGRFSGRQFSNSRSEMNVSTLELGDSALYLCASSVGFYEQYFGPGTRLTVT.

CDR3 region: CASSLRRGSVPDTQYF. DNA of the CDR3: TGTGCCAGCAGCCTTCGACGGGGGTCGGTCCCAGATACGCAGTATTTT. The chain employs TRBV11-2 and TRBJ2-3, with D possibly matching TRBD2 (6 bases). V lost 5 bases and J lost 4, with 19 bases in between. The CDR3 is 16 residues long. In germline, CDR1 is SGHAT, CDR2 FQNNGV.

The CDR3 nucleotides are TGCGCCAGCAGCTTGGTAGCGGCGGGAGGTGGACACGAGCAGTACTTC. Its protein product is CASSLVAAGGGHEQYF. The chain is built from TRBV5-1 and TRBJ2-7; TRBD2 matches at 8 bases. The CDR3 length is 16 residues. The V and J ends lost 0 bases and 5 bases, in that order; junction bases with no gene match: 10. Germline CDR1 and CDR2: SGHRS and YFSETQ.